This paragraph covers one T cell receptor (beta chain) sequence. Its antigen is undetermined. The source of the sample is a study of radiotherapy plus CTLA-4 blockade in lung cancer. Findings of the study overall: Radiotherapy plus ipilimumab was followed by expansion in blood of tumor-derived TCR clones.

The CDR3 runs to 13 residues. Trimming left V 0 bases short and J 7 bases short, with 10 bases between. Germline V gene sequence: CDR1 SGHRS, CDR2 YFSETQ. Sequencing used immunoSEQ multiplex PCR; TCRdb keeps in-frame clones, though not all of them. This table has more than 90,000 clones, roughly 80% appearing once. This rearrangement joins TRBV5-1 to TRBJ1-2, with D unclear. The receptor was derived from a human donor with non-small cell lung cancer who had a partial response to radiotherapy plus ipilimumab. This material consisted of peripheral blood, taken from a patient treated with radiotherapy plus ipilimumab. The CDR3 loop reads CASSLDSASGYTF. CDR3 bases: TGCGCCAGCAGCTTGGATTCCGCCAGTGGCTACACCTTC.